These 20 T cell receptor beta chains came from one sample sequenced in a study of CD8+CD57+ T cells in acquired aplastic anemia (dated by TCRdb to 2016 to 2018). The sample was run on an Illumina HiSeq 2000. Genomic DNA was used as template for profiling of TCR beta VDJ combinations and CDR3 sequences. Starting from the raw public reads, TCRdb applied fastp trimming at Q25, assembled clones with MiXCR and retained in-frame beta chains. When rows share a CDR3 protein, they turn into one entry using the most common DNA and genes. Recorded for this sample are more than 150,000 distinct CDR3 sequences; 48% of them occurred a single time. Approximately 9.7% of the sample is held by the ten biggest clonotypes. Flow cytometry had shown CD8+CD57+ cell expansion in the patients selected for sequencing. The sample was sorted CD4+, CD8+, or CD8+CD57+ T cells (not recorded which) from PBMCs. These receptors all stem from a human donor with aplastic anemia.

The rearrangement links TRBV29-1 to TRBJ1-2; the D gene is possibly TRBD1 (6 bases). This CDR3 is 13 amino acids long. Trimming took off 6 bases at V and 2 bases at J, with 13 bases between the two ends. The germline V gene encodes CDR1 SQVTM and CDR2 ANQGSEA. As DNA, the CDR3 is TGCAGCGTGAGGTGTGGACAGAACTATGGCTACACCTTC. Its translation: CSVRCGQNYGYTF.

V and J are TRBV6-1 and TRBJ2-7; D is possibly TRBD1 (6 bases). Germline V CDR1 and CDR2: MNHNS, SASEGT. CDR3 length equals 13 residues. V dropped 5 bases and J dropped 3 bases, with 11 bases sitting between them. This chain's CDR3 is CASSRQENYEQYF. For the CDR3, the DNA is TGTGCCAGCAGTCGACAGGAGAACTACGAGCAGTACTTC.

The chain carries TRBV20-1 and TRBJ2-7, with a tentative D call TRBD2 (6 bases). CDR3 length equals 11 residues. The V gene's germline CDR1 is DFQATT and CDR2 SNEGSKA (reference sequence). Trimming stripped 6 bases from V and 9 bases from J, with 15 bases between. The CDR3 is CSAYGSSMQYF. CDR3 DNA: TGCAGTGCCTACGGGAGTAGCATGCAGTACTTC.

This clonotype was observed at least ten times. The chain is built from TRBV19 and TRBJ1-1; TRBD1 matches 9 bases. Trimming at V came to 5 bases and at J to 1 base, leaving 2 bases not matched to a gene. The CDR3 sequence is 14 residues long. Germline CDR1 and CDR2: LNHDA and SQIVND (reference sequence). The CDR3 is CASSDRGRNTEAFF. CDR3 in DNA: TGTGCCAGTAGTGACAGGGGGAGGAACACTGAAGCTTTCTTT.

This clonotype showed up just a few times. The chain is built from TRBV29-1 and TRBJ1-3, with D uncertain. CDR1 SQVTM and CDR2 ANQGSEA come from the germline V gene. V lost 4 bases and J lost 3, with 10 bases in between. There are 13 residues in the CDR3. Here the CDR3 DNA reads TGCAGCGTTGCATACGGCAGTGGAAACACCATATATTTT. It translates to CSVAYGSGNTIYF.

This clonotype was seen many times. This chain connects TRBV5-1 to TRBJ2-5; unclear D gene. The CDR3 is made up of 14 amino acids. V shed 0 bases and J shed 4 bases, with 10 bases lying between them. From germline, CDR1 is SGHRS and CDR2 YFSETQ. CDR3 bases: TGCGCCAGCAGCTTGGCGGGTATTTTAGAGACCCAGTACTTC. Translated: CASSLAGILETQYF. Combining the CDR3 with reference TRBV5-1 and TRBJ2-5 gives the whole variable domain KAGVTQTPRYLIKTRGQQVTLSCSPISGHRSVSWYQQTPGQGLQFLFEYFSETQRNKGNFPGRFSGRQFSNSRSEMNVSTLELGDSALYLCASSLAGILETQYFGPGTRLLVL.

This chain joins TRBV19 and TRBJ2-7, with unresolved D. V gave up 0 bases and J gave up 4 bases, with 7 bases separating them. CDR3 size: 13 residues. Germline loops: CDR1 LNHDA, CDR2 SQIVND (reference sequence). The DNA for the CDR3 is TGTGCCAGTAGTATAGATCCCACGTACGAGCAGTACTTC. Its protein product is CASSIDPTYEQYF.

The V gene is TRBV2, the J gene TRBJ1-5; the D is unclear. Germline loops: CDR1 SNHLY, CDR2 FYNNEI. The CDR3 runs 14 residues. V lost 7 bases to trimming and J lost 2 bases, with 12 bases between them. CDR3 residues: CASKLEMGNQPQHF. The DNA for the CDR3 is TGTGCCAGCAAACTGGAGATGGGCAATCAGCCCCAGCATTTT.

This clonotype occurred once. The rearrangement links TRBV10-3 to TRBJ2-3, with TRBD2 matching over 11 bases. Losses at the gene ends were 3 bases for V and 1 base for J; bases not matched to a gene: 3. Germline CDR1 is ENHRY and CDR2 is SYGVKD. The CDR3 spans 16 residues. For the CDR3, the DNA is TGTGCCATCAGTGACTCTAGCGGGAGGTGCACAGATACGCAGTATTTT. It yields the protein CAISDSSGRCTDTQYF.

The V and J genes are TRBV24-1 and TRBJ2-3, with D perhaps matching TRBD1 (5 bases). Trimming took off 4 bases at V and 5 bases at J, with 9 bases between the two ends. Germline V lookup: CDR1 KGHDR, CDR2 SFDVKD. The CDR3 is made up of 13 amino acids. This CDR3 is CATSDRVRDTQYF. The CDR3 coding sequence is TGTGCCACCAGTGACAGGGTCCGAGATACGCAGTATTTT.

The gene calls are TRBV10-3 and TRBJ2-5; either TRBD1 or TRBD2 may supply D (5 bases each). Between the trimmed V and J ends, which lost 2 bases and 1 base, there was a span of 8 bases. This CDR3 is 14 amino acids long. Germline V gene sequence: CDR1 ENHRY, CDR2 SYGVKD. CDR3 DNA sequence: TGTGCCATCAGTGAGGGGGGAGTCCAAGAGACCCAGTACTTC. It encodes CAISEGGVQETQYF.

This clonotype has only one observation. In this CDR3 the conserved last residue, phenylalanine or tryptophan, is missing, so a read error is likely. This chain uses TRBV2 with TRBJ2-7, with D hard to call. In germline, CDR1 is SNHLY, CDR2 FYNNEI. V lost 7 bases, J lost 7 bases, and 11 bases lay in between. The CDR3 length is 11 residues. The CDR3 sequence: CASTPAWEQYL. The CDR3 DNA is TGTGCCAGCACGCCCGCGTGGGAGCAGTACCTC.

This clonotype was seen repeatedly, ten times or more. This chain uses TRBV9 with TRBJ1-1, with D perhaps TRBD1 (5 bases). CDR1 is SGDLS, CDR2 YYNGEE, per germline. The CDR3 is 13 amino acids. V was pared by 4 bases and J by 7 bases, with 14 bases between. CDR3: CASSPPRGSEAFF. The CDR3 coding sequence is TGTGCCAGCAGCCCCCCTAGGGGCAGTGAAGCTTTCTTT.

This chain links TRBV7-9 with TRBJ2-5; D is uncertain. V lost 4 bases and J 5 bases, leaving 11 bases between the germline ends. Looked up from germline, CDR1 is SEHNR and CDR2 is FQNEAQ (reference sequence). CDR3 length equals 13 residues. CDR3: CASSSLGGETQYF. In DNA form, the CDR3 reads TGTGCCAGCAGCTCTCTGGGTGGGGAGACCCAGTACTTC. The full variable domain, in which reference TRBV7-9 and TRBJ2-5 provide the parts outside the CDR3, is DTGVSQNPRHKITKRGQNVTFRCDPISEHNRLYWYRQTLGQGPEFLTYFQNEAQLEKSRLLSDRFSAERPKGSFSTLEIQRTEQGDSAMYLCASSSLGGETQYFGPGTRLLVL.

There are many counts of this clonotype. The chain employs TRBV6-1 and TRBJ1-1; 7 bases agree with TRBD1. Unmatched junction bases numbered 7, after V lost 8 bases and J lost 4 bases. CDR1 is MNHNS and CDR2 is SASEGT in the germline V gene. The CDR3 is made up of 13 amino acids. The CDR3 loop is CASGLTGITEAFF. DNA for the CDR3: TGTGCCAGCGGCTTGACAGGGATCACTGAAGCTTTCTTT.

This clonotype was seen a few times. The rearrangement links TRBV24-1 to TRBJ2-1, with D perhaps assigned TRBD1 or TRBD2 (5 bases each). Germline CDR1 reads KGHDR; CDR2 reads SFDVKD. The germline V and J ends were trimmed by 12 bases and 3 bases, with 14 bases remaining between them. The CDR3 contains 13 residues. The CDR3 nucleotides read TGTGCCTCCGCCGGGGACGGCTACAATGAGCAGTTCTTC. It is translated as CASAGDGYNEQFF.

A remark on this clonotype: A single base separates this from a much larger clone, so it may be a read error. This CDR3 fails to terminate in the conserved phenylalanine or tryptophan, so it likely reflects a read error. This chain uses TRBV5-8 with TRBJ1-3, with no clear D. Germline CDR1 SGHTS, CDR2 YDEGEE. The CDR3 spans 15 residues. Trimming cost V 8 bases and J 3 bases, with 18 bases left between them. The CDR3, as DNA: TGTGCCAGTACGGGGTTCGGGAGTAGTGGAAACACCATATATTCT. Protein sequence: CASTGFGSSGNTIYS.

The chain has TRBV19 and TRBJ1-5; no firm D call. Trimming cost V 9 bases and J 2 bases, with 14 bases left between them. The CDR3 length is 14 residues. Germline CDR1 and CDR2: LNHDA and SQIVND (reference sequence). This CDR3 is CASAYSFGNQPQHF. As DNA, the CDR3 is TGTGCCAGCGCTTACAGCTTCGGCAATCAGCCCCAGCATTTT.

About this clonotype: This sequence may be a read error, since a much larger clone differs from it by one base. The chain is built from TRBV10-3 and TRBJ2-7; tentatively, D is TRBD1 or TRBD2 (5 bases each). CDR1 is ENHRY and CDR2 is SYGVKD in the germline V gene. Trimming took off 5 bases at V and 2 bases at J, with 13 bases between the two ends. The CDR3 consists of 14 residues. In DNA form, the CDR3 reads TGTGCCATCAGTCCCGGGACGGGCACCTACGAGCAGTACTTC. Its protein is CAISPGTGTYEQYF.

This clonotype was observed a single time. J is TRBJ2-3 and V is TRBV27; TRBD2 matches at 10 bases. V dropped 0 bases and J dropped 3; count of bases not matched to a gene: 9. CDR3 size: 18 residues. Germline V CDR1 and CDR2: MNHEY, SMNVEV (reference sequence). CDR3 region: CASSLSLLAGGTTDTQYF. CDR3 sequence (DNA): TGTGCCAGCAGTTTATCCCTTTTAGCGGGAGGAACAACAGATACGCAGTATTTT.